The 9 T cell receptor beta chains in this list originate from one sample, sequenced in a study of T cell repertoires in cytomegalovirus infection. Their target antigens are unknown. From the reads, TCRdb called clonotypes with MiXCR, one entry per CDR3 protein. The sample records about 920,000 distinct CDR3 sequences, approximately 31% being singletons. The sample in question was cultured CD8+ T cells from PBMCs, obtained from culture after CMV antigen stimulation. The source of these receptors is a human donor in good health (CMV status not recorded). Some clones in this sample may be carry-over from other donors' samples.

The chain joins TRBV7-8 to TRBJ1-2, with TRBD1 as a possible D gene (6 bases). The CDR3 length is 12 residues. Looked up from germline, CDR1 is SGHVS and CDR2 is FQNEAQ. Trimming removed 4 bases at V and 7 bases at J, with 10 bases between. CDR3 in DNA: TGTGCCAGCAGCTCGGGGGCATCTGGCTACACCTTC. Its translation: CASSSGASGYTF.

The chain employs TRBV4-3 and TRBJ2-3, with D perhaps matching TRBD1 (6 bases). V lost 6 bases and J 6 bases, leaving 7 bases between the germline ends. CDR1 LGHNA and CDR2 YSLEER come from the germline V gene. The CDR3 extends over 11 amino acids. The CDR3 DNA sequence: TGCGCCAGCAGACAGGGTGATACGCAGTATTTT. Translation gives CASRQGDTQYF.

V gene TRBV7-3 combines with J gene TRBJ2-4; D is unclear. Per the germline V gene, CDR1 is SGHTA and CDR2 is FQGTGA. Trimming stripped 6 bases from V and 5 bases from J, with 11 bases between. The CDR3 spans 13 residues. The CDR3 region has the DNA TGTGCCAGCAGACCGGACGGCGAAAACATTCAGTACTTC. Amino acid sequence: CASRPDGENIQYF.

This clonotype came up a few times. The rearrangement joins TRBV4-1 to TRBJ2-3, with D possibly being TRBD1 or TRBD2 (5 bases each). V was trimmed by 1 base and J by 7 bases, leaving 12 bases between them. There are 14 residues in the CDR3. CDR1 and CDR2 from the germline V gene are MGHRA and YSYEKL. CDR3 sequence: CASSQVMGEYTQYF. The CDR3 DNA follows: TGCGCCAGCAGCCAAGTTATGGGGGAATATACGCAGTATTTT.

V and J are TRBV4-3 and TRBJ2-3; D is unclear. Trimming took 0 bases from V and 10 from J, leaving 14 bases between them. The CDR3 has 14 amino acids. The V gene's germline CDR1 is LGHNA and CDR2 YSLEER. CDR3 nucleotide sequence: TGCGCCAGCAGCCAAGATCGGGTTCAGAATCCGCAGTATTTT. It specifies CASSQDRVQNPQYF.

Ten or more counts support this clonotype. CDR3 region: CASRPRDKANEKLFF. The CDR3 DNA is TGTGCCAGCAGACCCAGGGACAAAGCTAATGAAAAACTGTTTTTT. V gene TRBV7-2 combines with J gene TRBJ1-4; TRBD1 might be the D (6 bases). CDR1 and CDR2 from the germline V gene are SGHTA and FQGNSA. The CDR3 has 15 amino acids. V lost 6 bases and J 3 bases, leaving 14 bases between the germline ends.

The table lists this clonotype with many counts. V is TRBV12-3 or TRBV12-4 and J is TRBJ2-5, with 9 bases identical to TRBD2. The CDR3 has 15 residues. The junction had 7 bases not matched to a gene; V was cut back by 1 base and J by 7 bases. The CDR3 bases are TGTGCCAGCAGTTTAGATGCAGCGGGGGGAACGACCCAGTACTTC. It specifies CASSLDAAGGTTQYF.

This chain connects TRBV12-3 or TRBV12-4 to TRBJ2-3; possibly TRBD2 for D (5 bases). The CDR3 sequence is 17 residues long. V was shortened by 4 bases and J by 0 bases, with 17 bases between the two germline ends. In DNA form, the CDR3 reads TGTGCCAGCAGTTCCGGAACCCTAGCACAAAGCACAGATACGCAGTATTTT. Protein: CASSSGTLAQSTDTQYF.

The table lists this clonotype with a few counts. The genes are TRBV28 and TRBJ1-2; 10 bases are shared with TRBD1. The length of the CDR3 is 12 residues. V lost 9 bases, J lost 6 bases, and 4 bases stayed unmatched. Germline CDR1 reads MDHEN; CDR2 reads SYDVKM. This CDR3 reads CASHDRGHGYTF. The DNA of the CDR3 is TGTGCCAGTCATGACAGGGGGCATGGCTACACCTTC.